This is a list of T cell receptor beta chains from one sample in a study of T-cell reconstitution after alpha-beta-depleted transplantation in children. TCRdb redid the calling of the PCR reads with MiXCR, one entry per CDR3 protein. The sample lists 330,000 or so distinct CDR3 sequences; just over 7.5% were seen once. Here the sequenced sample was peripheral blood, taken 360 days after TCRalphabeta/CD19-depleted stem cell transplant. The receptor source for this set is a female patient between 2 and 15 years old who had a stem cell transplant for Fanconi anemia, so the T cells may come from the graft donor. CDR3s include the opening cysteine and the closing phenylalanine or tryptophan. The D gene is left open where the match is weak. Clone size is shown for a subset of rows, as once, few, many or a class of expanded clone.

.,TRBJ2-1,.,TRBV29-1,CSVGQVSYNEQFF
.,TRBJ2-7,.,TRBV20-1,CSATTTGGQYF
many,TRBJ2-6,.,TRBV6-2/TRBV6-3,CASTTTRVGANVLTF
.,TRBJ2-1,.,TRBV7-3,CASSPRLAKSYNEQFF
few,TRBJ1-2,TRBD1,TRBV30,CAWRWTGAYGYTF
many,TRBJ2-2,.,TRBV27,CASSSSAVTGELFF
many,TRBJ1-1,.,TRBV5-5,CASSLEVLRPNTEAFF
many,TRBJ2-2,.,TRBV24-1,CATSDFGLRGPGELFF
many,TRBJ2-5,.,TRBV5-1,CASSEAVQETQYF
many,TRBJ2-1,TRBD1,TRBV27,CASSLFGTAYNEQFF
many,TRBJ2-3,TRBD2,TRBV12-5,CASGSGGSSTDTQYF
many,TRBJ1-2,.,TRBV15,CATSRDPTGYYGYTF
.,TRBJ2-3,TRBD2,TRBV30,CAWSVTLADSTDTQYF
many,TRBJ1-1,.,TRBV2,CASSEMPGFGEAFF
few,TRBJ2-3,.,TRBV5-1,CASSLGSYGTDTQYF
.,TRBJ1-1,.,TRBV15,CATSSWGRDEAFF
once,TRBJ2-5,TRBD1,TRBV4-2,CASSQLPGQGANQETQYF